This T cell receptor beta chain is from a study of technical replicates of blood from several donors. The V and J ends lost 2 bases and 0 bases respectively, with 2 bases between them. The CDR3 is 14 amino acids. In germline, CDR1 is MNHEY, CDR2 SMNVEV (reference sequence). Here immunoSEQ multiplex PCR was the method, and the copy in TCRdb shows in-frame clones only, minus some. Of about 100,000 clones in the sample, approximately 96% were seen once. This sequence joins TRBV27 and TRBJ2-6; unclear D gene. Sequencing input: T cells isolated from PBMCs. The TCR was taken from a human donor in good health. CDR3 sequence: CASSLHSGANVLTF. The CDR3 bases are TGTGCCAGCAGTTTACACTCTGGGGCCAACGTCCTGACTTTC.